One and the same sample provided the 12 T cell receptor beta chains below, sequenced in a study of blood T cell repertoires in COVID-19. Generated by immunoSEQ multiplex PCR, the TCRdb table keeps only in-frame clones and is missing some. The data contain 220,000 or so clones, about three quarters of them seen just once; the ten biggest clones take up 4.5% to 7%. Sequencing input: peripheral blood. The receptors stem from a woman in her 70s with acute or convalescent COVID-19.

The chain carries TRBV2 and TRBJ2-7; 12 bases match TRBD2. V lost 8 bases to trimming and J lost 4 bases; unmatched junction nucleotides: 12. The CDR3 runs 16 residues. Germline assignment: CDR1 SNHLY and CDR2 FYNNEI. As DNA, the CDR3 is TGTGCCAGCCTCCGACTAGCGGGAGTTTTAATGTACGAGCAGTACTTC. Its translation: CASLRLAGVLMYEQYF.

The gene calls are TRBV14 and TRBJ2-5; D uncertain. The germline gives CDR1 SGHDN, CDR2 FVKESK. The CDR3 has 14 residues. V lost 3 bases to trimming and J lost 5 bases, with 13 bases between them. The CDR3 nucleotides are TGTGCCAGCAGCCACACGGGTGGCGCGGAGACCCAGTACTTC. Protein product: CASSHTGGAETQYF.

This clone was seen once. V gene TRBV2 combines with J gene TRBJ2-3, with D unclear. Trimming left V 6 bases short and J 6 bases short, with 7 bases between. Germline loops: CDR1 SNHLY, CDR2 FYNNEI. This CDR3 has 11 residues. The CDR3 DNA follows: TGTGCCAGCAGCCCTTTGGATACGCAGTATTTT. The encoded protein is CASSPLDTQYF.

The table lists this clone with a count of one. The CDR3 DNA follows: TGCAGCGCACGGACAGCTTACAATGAGCAGTTCTTC. It encodes CSARTAYNEQFF. The rearrangement links TRBV29-1 to TRBJ2-1; D is possibly TRBD1 (6 bases). The CDR3 contains 12 residues. V was shortened by 7 bases and J by 4 bases, with 11 bases between the two germline ends. Germline V gene data show CDR1 as SQVTM and CDR2 as ANQGSEA.

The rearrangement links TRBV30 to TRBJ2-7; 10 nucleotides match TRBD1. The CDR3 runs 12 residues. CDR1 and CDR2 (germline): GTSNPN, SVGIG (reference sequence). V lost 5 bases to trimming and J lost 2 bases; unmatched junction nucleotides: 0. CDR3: CAWGTGAYEQYF. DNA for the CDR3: TGTGCCTGGGGGACAGGGGCCTACGAGCAGTACTTC.

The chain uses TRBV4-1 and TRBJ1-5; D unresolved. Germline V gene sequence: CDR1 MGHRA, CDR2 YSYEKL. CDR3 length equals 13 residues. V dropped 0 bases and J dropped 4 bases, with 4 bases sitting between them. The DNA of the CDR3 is TGCGCCAGCAGCCAAGACCCAAATCAGCCCCAGCATTTT. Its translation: CASSQDPNQPQHF.

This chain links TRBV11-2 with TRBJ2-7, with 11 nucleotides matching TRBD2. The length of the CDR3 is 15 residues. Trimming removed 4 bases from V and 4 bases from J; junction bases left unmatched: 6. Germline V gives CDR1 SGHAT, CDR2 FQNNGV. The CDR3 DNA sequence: TGTGCCAGCAGCTCGGGACTAGCGGAGTTATACGAGCAGTACTTC. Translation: CASSSGLAELYEQYF.

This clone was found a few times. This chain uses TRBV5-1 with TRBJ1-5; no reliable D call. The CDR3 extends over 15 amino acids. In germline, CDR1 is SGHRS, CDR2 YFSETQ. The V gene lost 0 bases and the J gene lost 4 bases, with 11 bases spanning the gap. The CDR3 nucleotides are TGCGCCAGCAGCTTGGATGGTTCGGGGAATCAGCCCCAGCATTTT. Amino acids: CASSLDGSGNQPQHF.

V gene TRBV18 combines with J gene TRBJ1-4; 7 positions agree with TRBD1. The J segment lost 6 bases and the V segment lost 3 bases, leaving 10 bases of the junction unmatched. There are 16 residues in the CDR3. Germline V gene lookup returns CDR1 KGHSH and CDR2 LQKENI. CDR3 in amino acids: CASSPNRQGIDEKLFF. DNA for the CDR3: TGTGCCAGCTCACCTAACCGACAGGGTATCGATGAAAAACTGTTTTTT.

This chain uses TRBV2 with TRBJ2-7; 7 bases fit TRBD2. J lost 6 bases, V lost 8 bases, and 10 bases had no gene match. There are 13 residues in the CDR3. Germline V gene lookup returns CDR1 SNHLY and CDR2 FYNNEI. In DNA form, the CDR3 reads TGTGCCAGCGACGCGGGAGAAGTCTTCGAGCAGTACTTC. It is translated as CASDAGEVFEQYF.

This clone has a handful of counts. Here the CDR3 reads CASSFFWTTNNEQFF. The CDR3 nucleotides read TGTGCCAGCAGCTTCTTTTGGACTACAAACAATGAGCAGTTCTTC. This chain connects TRBV7-2 to TRBJ2-1; tentatively, D is TRBD2 (6 bases). In germline, CDR1 is SGHTA, CDR2 FQGNSA. V was cut by 3 bases and J by 5 bases, with 14 bases left in between. CDR3 length: 15 residues.

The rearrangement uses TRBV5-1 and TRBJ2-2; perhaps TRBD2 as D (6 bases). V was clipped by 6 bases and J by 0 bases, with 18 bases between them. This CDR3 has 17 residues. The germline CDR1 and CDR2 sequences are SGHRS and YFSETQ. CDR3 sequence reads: CASTPPGTGANTGELFF. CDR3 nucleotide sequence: TGCGCCAGCACCCCCCCAGGCACGGGGGCGAACACCGGGGAGCTGTTTTTT.